The rows below give T cell receptor beta chains drawn from one sample of a study of CD8+CD57+ T cells in acquired aplastic anemia. MiXCR was run by TCRdb on the reads, yielding one entry per CDR3 protein. The table includes hundreds of thousands of distinct CDR3 sequences, around 72% detected once. What was sequenced was sorted CD4+, CD8+, or CD8+CD57+ T cells (not recorded which) from PBMCs. The receptors come from a human donor in good health, serving as a control. Each CDR3 is given with its conserved first and last residue. A D gene is named only where the DNA matches it firmly. A clone size is listed for some rows: how often the clone was seen (once, few, many), or a class if it is expanded.

clone_size,d_call,v_call,j_call,cdr3_nt,cdr3_aa
-,-,TRBV2,TRBJ2-2,TGTGCCAGCAGCTTAGCAGGGGATACCGGGGGGCTGTTTTTT,CASSLAGDTGGLFF
many,-,TRBV28,TRBJ2-1,TGTGCCAGCAGTTTCGAAGGGGATGAGCAGTTCTTC,CASSFEGDEQFF
-,-,TRBV5-1,TRBJ1-5,TGCGCCAGCAGCTTTGGGAGGGGCAGGGGAGAGACCCAGCATTTT,CASSFGRGRGETQHF
-,-,TRBV2,TRBJ2-7,TGTGCCAGCACAAAGGGCCTATCTTACGAGCAGTACTTC,CASTKGLSYEQYF
-,-,TRBV12-5,TRBJ1-6,TGTGCCAGCAGTTTCTACGGGTTCTCCTATAATTCACCCCTCCACTTT,CASSFYGFSYNSPLHF
many,-,TRBV29-1,TRBJ1-6,TGCACCGGTAGGGGGGCAGGCCACATTGGAGGTATCCATAATTCACCCCTCCACTTT,CTGRGAGHIGGIHNSPLHF
many,TRBD2,TRBV15,TRBJ2-1,TGTGCCACTCGGACTAGCCCCTACAATGAGCAGTTCTTC,CATRTSPYNEQFF
-,-,TRBV5-1,TRBJ2-3,TGCGCCAGCAGCGTAACGACAGCGAACACGTATTTT,CASSVTTANTYF
many,-,TRBV29-1,TRBJ2-1,TGCAGCGGGGGACGGACCGGGGTAGGAAATGAGCAGTTCTTC,CSGGRTGVGNEQFF
few,TRBD2,TRBV7-2,TRBJ2-7,TGTGCCAGCAGCGGCGGCGGGGGGCCCTACGAGCAGTACTTC,CASSGGGGPYEQYF
few,TRBD1,TRBV7-3,TRBJ2-1,TGTGCCAGCAGCTCAGACAGGGGAAAGCAGTTCTTC,CASSSDRGKQFF
-,TRBD1,TRBV25-1,TRBJ1-5,TGTGCCAGCGGGAATCCGGGACAGGGGAATCAGCCCCAGCATTTT,CASGNPGQGNQPQHF
-,TRBD2,TRBV2,TRBJ2-7,TGTGCCAGCAGTGGCGCGGGACTAGCGGCCGCTCAGCAGTACTTC,CASSGAGLAAAQQYF
many,-,TRBV4-1,TRBJ1-4,TGCGCCAGCAGCCTACGACCGACAGAAGATGAAAAACTGTTTTTT,CASSLRPTEDEKLFF
many,-,TRBV5-1,TRBJ1-4,TGCGCCAGCAGCCGAACAGGGTATGCTGAAAAACTGTTTTTT,CASSRTGYAEKLFF
-,-,TRBV7-8,TRBJ2-1,TGTGCCAGCAGTCCGCGGGGGCGTACACAGTGCTTC,CASSPRGRTQCF
many,TRBD2,TRBV4-3,TRBJ2-1,TGCGCCAGCAGCCTGGGGCTCGGCGGGGGTAATGAGCAGTTCTTC,CASSLGLGGGNEQFF